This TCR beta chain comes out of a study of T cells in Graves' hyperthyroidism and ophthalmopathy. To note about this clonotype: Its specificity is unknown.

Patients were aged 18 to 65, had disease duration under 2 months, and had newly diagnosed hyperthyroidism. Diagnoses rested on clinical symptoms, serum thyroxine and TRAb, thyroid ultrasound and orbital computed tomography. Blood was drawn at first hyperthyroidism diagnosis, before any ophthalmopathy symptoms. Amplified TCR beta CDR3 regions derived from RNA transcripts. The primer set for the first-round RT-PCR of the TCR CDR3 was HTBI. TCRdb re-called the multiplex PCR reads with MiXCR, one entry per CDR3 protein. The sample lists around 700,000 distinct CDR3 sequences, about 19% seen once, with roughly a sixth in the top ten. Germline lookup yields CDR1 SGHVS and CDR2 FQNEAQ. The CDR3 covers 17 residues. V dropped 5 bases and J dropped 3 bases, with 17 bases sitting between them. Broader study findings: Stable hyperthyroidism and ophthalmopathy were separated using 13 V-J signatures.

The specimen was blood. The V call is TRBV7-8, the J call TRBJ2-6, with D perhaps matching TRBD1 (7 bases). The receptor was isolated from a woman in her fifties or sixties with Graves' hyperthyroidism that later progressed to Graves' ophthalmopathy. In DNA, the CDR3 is TGTGCCAGCAGCCTAAACCCCAGGGGGGATGGGGCCAACGTCCTGACTTTC. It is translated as CASSLNPRGDGANVLTF.